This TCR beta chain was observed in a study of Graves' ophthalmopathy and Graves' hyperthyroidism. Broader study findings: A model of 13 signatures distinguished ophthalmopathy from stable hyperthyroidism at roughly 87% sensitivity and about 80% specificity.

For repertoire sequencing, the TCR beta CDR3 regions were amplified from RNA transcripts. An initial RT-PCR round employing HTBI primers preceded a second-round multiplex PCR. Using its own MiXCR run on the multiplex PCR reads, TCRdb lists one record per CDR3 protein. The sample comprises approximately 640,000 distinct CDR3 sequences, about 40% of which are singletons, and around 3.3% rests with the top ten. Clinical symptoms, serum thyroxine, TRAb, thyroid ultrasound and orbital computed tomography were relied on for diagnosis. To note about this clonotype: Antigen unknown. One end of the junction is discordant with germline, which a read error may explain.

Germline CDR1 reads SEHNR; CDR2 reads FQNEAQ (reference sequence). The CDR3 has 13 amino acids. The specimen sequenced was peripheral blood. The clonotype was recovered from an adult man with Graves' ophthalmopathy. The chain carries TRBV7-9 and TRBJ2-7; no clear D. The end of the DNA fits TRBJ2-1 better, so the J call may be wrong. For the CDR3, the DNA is TGCGCCAGCAGCCTCGTACCCGGCAATGAGCAGTTCTTC. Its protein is CASSLVPGNEQFF.